This TCR beta chain came from a study of graft-versus-host responses after intestinal transplantation. As concerns this clone: No antigen is known for it.

Sequencing was performed with immunoSEQ multiplex PCR; in TCRdb, only in-frame clones are kept and a portion is missing. The sample carries more than 65,000 clones, 84% recorded once. The CDR3 runs 17 residues. Deletions cut 4 bases from V and 3 bases from J, with 22 bases between. CDR1 SQVTM and CDR2 ANQGSEA come from the germline V gene. The sequence derives from a human donor who was the organ donor for an intestinal transplant. The chain combines TRBV29-1 with TRBJ2-4, with a weak D call TRBD2 (7 bases). Sequenced here: unstimulated CD4+ T cells sorted from spleen or lymph node cells, sampled before transplant. The CDR3 DNA reads TGCAGCGTTGTGCTTTCGGGGGGCCTAACAATCAAAAACATTCAGTACTTC. Residues: CSVVLSGGLTIKNIQYF.